The present entry profiles one TCR beta chain with its context. Germline assignment: CDR1 WNHNN and CDR2 SYGVQD (reference sequence). This CDR3 is built from 20 residues. V trimming: 4 bases; J trimming: 6 bases; junction bases outside the gene matches: 25. This entry is derived from a study of T cell responses to AZD1222 COVID-19 vaccine. Only in-frame clones appear in the TCRdb table, and some are missing; sequencing was by immunoSEQ multiplex PCR. The repertoire includes some 250,000 clones, almost 95% of them detected once, and about 0.5% sits in the top ten. The chain employs TRBV10-1 and TRBJ2-3, with 7 bases matching TRBD1. This receptor was identified in an adult who received the AZD1222 COVID-19 vaccine. The material sequenced was peripheral blood, taken 28 days after the second AZD1222 dose. CDR3 sequence: CASSGGGEGRTSAPGDTQYF. The CDR3 DNA is TGCGCCAGCAGTGGAGGGGGCGAAGGACGGACCTCCGCCCCCGGGGATACGCAGTATTTT.